Listed below are T cell receptor beta chains from one sample, sequenced in a study of T cells after yellow fever vaccination. Each CDR3 protein gets one entry after TCRdb re-called the 5' RACE reads with MiXCR. The sample consists of some 290,000 distinct CDR3 sequences, roughly a tenth of them appearing once. The sample here was CD4+ T cells sorted from PBMCs, taken 45 days after the yellow fever booster vaccination. These receptor sequences come from a man aged 18 to 35 who received the YFV17D yellow fever vaccine. Both conserved end residues are part of each CDR3. The D gene is left open where the match is weak. A row's size may be missing; if present it is once, few, many or a size class.

>-|TRBJ2-1|-|TRBV4-1
CASSQGLGRDNEQFF
TGCGCCAGCAGCCAAGGCCTAGGGCGCGACAATGAGCAGTTCTTC
>TRBD1|TRBJ1-2|few|TRBV4-3
CASSQGSGGGSSGYTF
TGCGCCAGCAGCCAAGGCAGCGGAGGGGGCAGTAGTGGCTACACCTTC
>-|TRBJ2-1|-|TRBV6-6
CASRLDGNYNEQFF
TGTGCCAGCAGACTGGACGGGAATTACAATGAGCAGTTCTTC
>-|TRBJ1-2|few|TRBV18
CASSPSTENYGYTF
TGTGCCAGCTCACCTTCGACAGAAAACTATGGCTACACCTTC
>TRBD1|TRBJ2-4|-|TRBV19
CASSIARLGQASNIQYF
TGTGCCAGTAGTATAGCCCGATTAGGACAGGCTTCCAACATTCAGTACTTC
>TRBD1|TRBJ2-3|-|TRBV19
CASSSGTGHGDTQYF
TGTGCCAGTAGTTCCGGGACAGGCCATGGAGATACGCAGTATTTT
>-|TRBJ1-5|-|TRBV10-1
CASHTGTRWGQPQHF
TGCGCCAGCCACACAGGAACCCGGTGGGGTCAGCCCCAGCATTTT
>-|TRBJ1-2|few|TRBV12-3/TRBV12-4
CASSYRSNYGYTF
TGTGCCAGCAGTTACAGGTCTAACTATGGCTACACCTTC
>-|TRBJ2-3|-|TRBV20-1
CSAPGRSDGSTDTQYF
TGCAGTGCTCCCGGACGGAGCGATGGGAGCACAGATACGCAGTATTTT
>-|TRBJ2-5|few|TRBV7-2
CASRATGAQETQYF
TGTGCCAGCAGAGCCACGGGGGCCCAAGAGACCCAGTACTTC
>-|TRBJ1-5|-|TRBV27
CASSPRWGGDGNQPQHF
TGTGCCAGCAGCCCCCGCTGGGGCGGGGACGGCAATCAGCCCCAGCATTTT
>-|TRBJ1-4|few|TRBV7-9
CASSSFGTGNEKLFF
TGTGCCAGCAGCTCATTCGGGACGGGCAATGAAAAACTGTTTTTT
>TRBD2|TRBJ2-5|few|TRBV12-3/TRBV12-4
CASSPSGAFQETQYF
TGTGCCAGCAGCCCTAGCGGGGCGTTCCAAGAGACCCAGTACTTC
>-|TRBJ1-2|few|TRBV15
CATSRDKPGSVNF
TGTGCCACCAGCAGAGACAAGCCAGGGAGTGTGAACTTC
>-|TRBJ1-2|-|TRBV6-6
CASSKMVEDYGYTF
TGTGCCAGCAGTAAAATGGTTGAGGACTATGGCTACACCTTC
>TRBD2|TRBJ2-1|-|TRBV5-6
CASSSSGGLGFF
TGTGCCAGCAGCTCTAGCGGGGGGCTCGGGTTCTTC
>TRBD1|TRBJ1-6|-|TRBV11-2
CASSLRQGDSPLHF
TGTGCCAGCAGCCTACGACAGGGGGATTCACCCCTCCACTTT
>TRBD1|TRBJ1-6|-|TRBV6-1
CASSGLTGGNSPLHF
TGTGCCAGCAGTGGACTGACAGGGGGCAATTCACCCCTCCACTTT
>TRBD2|TRBJ2-3|few|TRBV5-5
CASSQTSGGRNTQYF
TGTGCCAGCAGCCAGACTAGCGGGGGGCGAAATACGCAGTATTTT
>-|TRBJ1-6|few|TRBV27
CASSFREEAPLHF
TGTGCCAGCAGTTTTAGGGAAGAGGCACCCCTCCACTTT
>TRBD1|TRBJ2-1|few|TRBV7-2
CASSYTGQGAYEQFF
TGTGCCAGCAGCTACACGGGACAGGGGGCTTATGAGCAGTTCTTC
>TRBD1|TRBJ1-2|few|TRBV28
CASSWTGQVILNYGYTF
TGTGCCAGCAGCTGGACCGGACAGGTTATCCTTAACTATGGCTACACCTTC
>TRBD1|TRBJ2-5|-|TRBV20-1
CSASNRGRETQYF
TGCAGTGCTTCGAACAGGGGGCGGGAGACCCAGTACTTC
>-|TRBJ1-1|few|TRBV12-3/TRBV12-4
CASSFFGNPEAFF
TGTGCCAGCAGTTTCTTCGGTAACCCTGAAGCTTTCTTT
>-|TRBJ2-3|few|TRBV5-1
CASSPVSQSYTDTQYF
TGCGCCAGCAGCCCCGTGTCCCAATCTTACACAGATACGCAGTATTTT
>-|TRBJ2-4|-|TRBV7-2
CASSPPGRTEDIQYF
TGTGCCAGCAGCCCCCCGGGACGGACGGAGGACATTCAGTACTTC
>TRBD2|TRBJ2-2|-|TRBV13
CASSWGLAGRNTGELFF
TGTGCCAGCAGCTGGGGTCTAGCGGGGAGGAACACCGGGGAGCTGTTTTTT
>TRBD1|TRBJ1-2|few|TRBV4-3
CASSRGTGPSDYGYTF
TGCGCCAGCAGCCGCGGGACAGGACCGAGTGACTATGGCTACACCTTC
>TRBD1|TRBJ1-2|few|TRBV12-3/TRBV12-4
CASSSRWTGRNYGYTF
TGTGCCAGCAGTTCTCGTTGGACAGGGAGGAACTATGGCTACACCTTC
>TRBD1|TRBJ2-3|few|TRBV5-6
CASSPSPGQSTDTQYF
TGTGCCAGCAGCCCCTCTCCGGGACAGAGCACAGATACGCAGTATTTT
>-|TRBJ2-3|few|TRBV4-3
CASSLGPGTDTQYF
TGCGCCAGCAGCCTGGGCCCGGGGACAGATACGCAGTATTTT
>-|TRBJ1-1|-|TRBV5-1
CASIGIGNTEAFF
TGCGCCAGCATTGGGATAGGGAACACTGAAGCTTTCTTT
>-|TRBJ2-5|-|TRBV7-7
CASSQGFQETQYF
TGTGCCAGCAGTCAGGGATTCCAAGAGACCCAGTACTTC
>TRBD2|TRBJ2-1|-|TRBV6-5
CASSKMAGGSYEQFF
TGTGCCAGCAGTAAGATGGCGGGGGGGTCCTATGAGCAGTTCTTC
>-|TRBJ1-1|-|TRBV7-6
CASSLNPSVGVKTEAFF
TGTGCCAGCAGCTTAAACCCCTCGGTAGGGGTTAAGACTGAAGCTTTCTTT
>TRBD1|TRBJ1-3|-|TRBV11-1
CASSPGQPFGNTIYF
TGTGCCAGCAGCCCGGGACAGCCTTTTGGAAACACCATATATTTT
>-|TRBJ2-5|few|TRBV5-1
CASAGQETQYF
TGCGCCTCCGCGGGACAAGAGACCCAGTACTTC
>-|TRBJ1-1|-|TRBV14
CASSQPRLLGTTEAFF
TGTGCCAGCAGCCAACCGAGACTCCTAGGAACCACTGAAGCTTTCTTT
>-|TRBJ2-5|-|TRBV28
CASLTTDQETQYF
TGTGCCAGTCTCACGACGGACCAAGAGACCCAGTACTTC
>TRBD2|TRBJ2-3|few|TRBV24-1
CATSDLSHSGRATDTQYF
TGTGCCACCAGTGATTTGAGCCACAGCGGGAGGGCCACAGATACGCAGTATTTT
>-|TRBJ1-2|-|TRBV7-9
CASSLVGSGYTF
TGTGCCAGCAGCTTAGTTGGATCTGGCTACACCTTC
>-|TRBJ2-2|few|TRBV7-9
CASSPRLGRANTGELFF
TGTGCCAGCAGCCCCCGCCTGGGGCGGGCGAACACCGGGGAGCTGTTTTTT
>TRBD1|TRBJ2-3|-|TRBV6-5
CASSAWTGGADTQYF
TGTGCCAGCAGTGCATGGACAGGGGGAGCAGATACGCAGTATTTT
>TRBD1|TRBJ1-3|-|TRBV7-9
CASSHWGTGERNTIYF
TGTGCCAGCAGCCATTGGGGAACAGGGGAAAGGAACACCATATATTTT
>-|TRBJ1-1|few|TRBV5-5
CASSFAGLEAFF
TGTGCCAGCAGCTTCGCGGGACTGGAGGCTTTCTTT
>TRBD2|TRBJ2-3|-|TRBV18
CASSPRLAGGPSTDTQYF
TGTGCCAGCTCACCGAGACTAGCGGGGGGACCTAGCACAGATACGCAGTATTTT
>-|TRBJ1-4|few|TRBV9
CASSERWGEANEKLFF
TGTGCCAGCAGCGAAAGATGGGGGGAGGCTAATGAAAAACTGTTTTTT